The 30 T cell receptor beta chains below come from one sample, sequenced in a study of cytomegalovirus exposure and HLA in healthy donors. Vbeta (60) and Jbeta (13) primers were used in the PCR. The repertoire was sequenced with immunoSEQ multiplex PCR; TCRdb's copy has only in-frame clones and lacks some. The table has under 300,000 clones, about 80% seen once. The sample consisted of PBMCs. The receptor source for this set is a woman in her sixties or seventies in good health and CMV-seropositive.

The chain links TRBV20-1 to TRBJ1-4, with D unresolved. Trimming stripped 5 bases from V and 7 bases from J, with 5 bases between. CDR3 length: 10 amino acids. The germline V gene encodes CDR1 DFQATT and CDR2 SNEGSKA (reference sequence). The CDR3 DNA is TGCAGTGCTCCACTTGAAAAACTGTTTTTT. Residues: CSAPLEKLFF.

This clone was seen more than once but under ten times. The V gene is TRBV19, the J gene TRBJ1-5; 12 positions match TRBD1. Unmatched junction bases numbered 9, after V lost 6 bases and J lost 3 bases. The CDR3 spans 17 residues. Germline assignment: CDR1 LNHDA and CDR2 SQIVND (reference sequence). Here the CDR3 reads CASSDGTGGANNQPQHF. The CDR3 DNA follows: TGTGCCAGTAGCGACGGGACAGGGGGCGCGAACAATCAGCCCCAGCATTTT.

In its sample, this clone was seen a few times. This chain connects TRBV5-5 to TRBJ1-5; 12 bases line up with TRBD1. Germline CDR1 is SGHKS and CDR2 is YYEKEE (reference sequence). This CDR3 is built from 19 residues. The V and J ends lost 3 bases and 4 bases, in that order; junction bases with no gene match: 14. The DNA of the CDR3 is TGTGCCAGCAGCTCGGTTTTCCGGGACAGGGGGCCGGAAAATCAGCCCCAGCATTTT. This sequence encodes CASSSVFRDRGPENQPQHF.

The chain links TRBV13 to TRBJ1-1, with D unresolved. The germline gives CDR1 PRHDT, CDR2 FYEKMQ (reference sequence). The V and J ends lost 5 bases and 4 bases respectively, with 11 bases between them. The CDR3 has 13 residues. The CDR3 DNA reads as TGTGCCAGCAGCCTATGGCGCGGCACTGAAGCTTTCTTT. The encoded protein is CASSLWRGTEAFF. The full variable domain, in which reference TRBV13 and TRBJ1-1 provide the parts outside the CDR3, is AAGVIQSPRHLIKEKRETATLKCYPIPRHDTVYWYQQGPGQDPQFLISFYEKMQSDKGSIPDRFSAQQFSDYHSELNMSSLELGDSALYFCASSLWRGTEAFFGQGTRLTVV.

In DNA form, the CDR3 reads TGCGCCAGCAGCTTGGGGGGACAGTACACAGATACGCAGTATTTT. Translated: CASSLGGQYTDTQYF. The V gene is TRBV5-1, the J gene TRBJ2-3, with 7 positions matching TRBD1. V shed 0 bases, J shed 2 bases, and the junction held 3 bases outside the gene matches. This CDR3 region has 15 residues. CDR1 is SGHRS, CDR2 YFSETQ, per germline. The full variable domain, in which reference TRBV5-1 and TRBJ2-3 provide the parts outside the CDR3, is KAGVTQTPRYLIKTRGQQVTLSCSPISGHRSVSWYQQTPGQGLQFLFEYFSETQRNKGNFPGRFSGRQFSNSRSEMNVSTLELGDSALYLCASSLGGQYTDTQYFGPGTRLTVL.

This clone has only a few counts. CDR3 sequence reads: CASSLASGPYNEQFF. The CDR3, as DNA: TGTGCCAGCAGCTTAGCCAGCGGGCCCTACAATGAGCAGTTCTTC. The rearrangement links TRBV7-6 to TRBJ2-1; TRBD2 is a possible D gene (6 bases). Germline lookup yields CDR1 SGHVS and CDR2 FNYEAQ. V lost 0 bases, J lost 2 bases, and 8 bases lay in between. This CDR3 region has 15 residues. Complete variable domain (other parts from reference TRBV7-6 and TRBJ2-1): GAGVSQSPRYKVTKRGQDVALRCDPISGHVSLYWYRQALGQGPEFLTYFNYEAQQDKSGLPNDRFSAERPEGSISTLTIQRTEQRDSAMYRCASSLASGPYNEQFFGPGTRLTVL.

CDR3 in amino acids: CASSLEGTSPYNEQFF. The CDR3 DNA follows: TGCGCCAGCAGCTTGGAGGGGACTAGCCCCTACAATGAGCAGTTCTTC. This chain uses TRBV5-1 with TRBJ2-1, with 9 bases fitting TRBD2. The CDR3 runs to 16 residues. In germline, CDR1 is SGHRS, CDR2 YFSETQ. Unmatched junction bases numbered 3, after V lost 0 bases and J lost 2 bases.

This clone occurred once. CDR3 sequence reads: CASRATALGELFF. The CDR3 DNA reads TGTGCCAGCAGGGCGACAGCACTCGGGGAGCTGTTTTTT. V gene TRBV6-1 combines with J gene TRBJ2-2; maybe TRBD1 (5 bases). CDR3 length: 13 amino acids. The ends were cut back, 6 bases at V and 7 bases at J, with 12 bases in the middle. Germline values: CDR1 MNHNS, CDR2 SASEGT.

This clone was seen a few times. The chain has TRBV6-6 and TRBJ2-3, with D perhaps matching TRBD1 (5 bases). Germline assignment: CDR1 MNHNY and CDR2 SVGAGI (reference sequence). The V gene lost 1 base and the J gene lost 4 bases, with 9 bases spanning the gap. CDR3 length: 14 amino acids. The CDR3 sequence: CASSYWGLPDTQYF. CDR3 in DNA: TGTGCCAGCAGTTACTGGGGCCTTCCAGATACGCAGTATTTT.

Comment on this clone: One junction end does not reproduce the germline sequence, and a read error may be involved. The same CDR3 arises from other DNA sequences in this sample as well. This chain uses TRBV4-1 with TRBJ2-7, with a weak D call TRBD1 (6 bases). CDR1 is MGHRA, CDR2 YSYEKL, per germline. This CDR3 spans 12 amino acids. CDR3 DNA sequence: TGTGCCAGCAGCCCGGACAGATACGAGCAGTACTTC. Protein: CASSPDRYEQYF.

This rearrangement joins TRBV10-1 to TRBJ2-3; 9 nucleotides align to TRBD2. Looked up from germline, CDR1 is WNHNN and CDR2 is SYGVQD (reference sequence). V lost 0 bases and J lost 3; bases outside the gene matches: 1. This CDR3 has 15 amino acids. CDR3 sequence reads: CASSESAGGTDTQYF. The DNA for the CDR3 is TGCGCCAGCAGTGAGTCAGCGGGAGGTACAGATACGCAGTATTTT.

CDR3 region: CASSRTHRGGDQPQHF. The CDR3 DNA follows: TGTGCCAGTAGTAGAACCCACAGGGGTGGGGATCAGCCCCAGCATTTT. The chain carries TRBV19 and TRBJ1-5; 7 bases are shared with TRBD1. Germline-derived CDR1 and CDR2 are LNHDA and SQIVND (reference sequence). V shed 4 bases and J 5 bases; nucleotides not matched to a gene: 11. This CDR3 comprises 16 residues. Using reference TRBV19 and TRBJ1-5 for the parts outside the CDR3, the full variable domain is DGGITQSPKYLFRKEGQNVTLSCEQNLNHDAMYWYRQDPGQGLRLIYYSQIVNDFQKGDIAEGYSVSREKKESFPLTVTSAQKNPTAFYLCASSRTHRGGDQPQHFGDGTRLSIL.

The rearrangement links TRBV11-2 to TRBJ1-1; D unclear. Germline CDR1 and CDR2: SGHAT and FQNNGV. V was cut by 5 bases and J by 0 bases, with 16 bases left in between. CDR3 length: 16 residues. CDR3 residues: CASSPWIGRMNTEAFF. CDR3 DNA: TGTGCCAGCAGCCCGTGGATAGGGAGGATGAACACTGAAGCTTTCTTT.

The V and J genes are TRBV9 and TRBJ1-1; D is unclear. The CDR3 length is 12 residues. V lost 3 bases and J lost 3, with 6 bases in between. Germline lookup yields CDR1 SGDLS and CDR2 YYNGEE. The CDR3: CASSGDYTEAFF. The CDR3 coding sequence is TGTGCCAGCAGCGGCGACTACACTGAAGCTTTCTTT.

The V gene is TRBV6-5, the J gene TRBJ2-7; 8 bases agree with TRBD1. Germline values: CDR1 MNHEY, CDR2 SVGAGI. V lost 0 bases and J lost 6; bases outside the gene matches: 4. This CDR3 is 14 amino acids long. CDR3 region: CASSYSRGQIEQYF. The CDR3 nucleotides read TGTGCCAGCAGTTACTCCAGGGGGCAGATCGAGCAGTACTTC.

The table lists this clone with a count of one. The gene calls are TRBV6-5 and TRBJ1-3; no firm D call. The germline V gene encodes CDR1 MNHEY and CDR2 SVGAGI. The CDR3 contains 15 residues. V dropped 2 bases and J dropped 0 bases, with 8 bases sitting between them. The chain's CDR3 is CASSYGRSSGNTIYF. DNA of the CDR3: TGTGCCAGCAGTTACGGGCGCAGCTCTGGAAACACCATATATTTT.

This clone was counted only a few times. The V gene is TRBV7-9, the J gene TRBJ2-1; D is unresolved. This CDR3 contains 11 residues. Germline V gives CDR1 SEHNR, CDR2 FQNEAQ (reference sequence). With 5 bases removed from V and 4 bases from J, the gap between germline ends came to 3 bases. The CDR3 here is CASSPYNEQFF. DNA of the CDR3: TGTGCCAGCAGCCCTTACAATGAGCAGTTCTTC.

The chain joins TRBV28 to TRBJ2-3; tentatively, D is TRBD2 (5 bases). Germline CDR1 and CDR2: MDHEN and SYDVKM. V was cut by 5 bases and J by 1 base, with 10 bases left in between. The CDR3 is made up of 14 amino acids. The DNA for the CDR3 is TGTGCCAGCAGTCCCCACGGGGGCACAGATACGCAGTATTTT. Translation: CASSPHGGTDTQYF. The full variable domain, its missing parts supplied by reference TRBV28 and TRBJ2-3, is DVKVTQSSRYLVKRTGEKVFLECVQDMDHENMFWYRQDPGLGLRLIYFSYDVKMKEKGDIPEGYSVSREKKERFSLILESASTNQTSMYLCASSPHGGTDTQYFGPGTRLTVL.

V is TRBV6-1 and J is TRBJ1-2; 9 positions agree with TRBD1. Trimming took 5 bases from V and 4 from J; bases not matched to a gene: 8. Germline CDR1 is MNHNS and CDR2 is SASEGT. CDR3 length: 15 residues. The CDR3 bases are TGTGCCAGCAGTCAGTTGACAGGGGGAGGCTATGGCTACACCTTC. It yields the protein CASSQLTGGGYGYTF.

This clone has more than one count but fewer than ten. This chain links TRBV7-2 with TRBJ1-5; weak D call: TRBD1 (6 bases). The V and J ends lost 2 bases and 7 bases respectively, with 15 bases between them. Per germline, CDR1 SGHTA and CDR2 FQGNSA. The CDR3 sequence is 15 residues long. CDR3 protein: CASSLTTGREQPQHF. CDR3 DNA: TGTGCCAGCAGCTTAACCACAGGGAGGGAGCAGCCCCAGCATTTT. The complete variable domain, with remaining parts taken from reference TRBV7-2 and TRBJ1-5, reads GAGVSQSPSNKVTEKGKDVELRCDPISGHTALYWYRQSLGQGLEFLIYFQGNSAPDKSGLPSDRFSAERTGGSVSTLTIQRTQQEDSAVYLCASSLTTGREQPQHFGDGTRLSIL.

This chain links TRBV7-9 with TRBJ2-1, with D perhaps matching TRBD2 (6 bases). The CDR3 contains 15 residues. Germline assignment: CDR1 SEHNR and CDR2 FQNEAQ (reference sequence). Trimming took off 5 bases at V and 5 bases at J, with 16 bases between the two ends. The CDR3 protein is CASSARGEGNNEQFF. The DNA of the CDR3 is TGTGCCAGCAGCGCGCGGGGAGAAGGCAACAATGAGCAGTTCTTC.

The J gene is TRBJ1-1, the V gene TRBV4-2, with D possibly being TRBD1 (5 bases). This CDR3 has 13 residues. CDR1 is LGHNA and CDR2 is YNFKEQ in the germline V gene. V was pared by 1 base and J by 10 bases, with 13 bases between. The CDR3 here is CASSQAIQVAAFF. CDR3 DNA sequence: TGTGCCAGCAGCCAAGCAATACAGGTCGCAGCTTTCTTT.

Worth noting for this clone: Within the sample, other DNA sequences also encode this same CDR3. The rearrangement links TRBV19 to TRBJ1-5, with D unclear. The V and J ends lost 3 bases and 0 bases respectively, with 9 bases between them. The CDR3 sequence is 15 residues long. The V gene's germline CDR1 is LNHDA and CDR2 SQIVND (reference sequence). CDR3 region: CASSIEPYSNQPQHF. The DNA of the CDR3 is TGTGCCAGTAGTATCGAGCCGTATAGCAATCAGCCCCAGCATTTT.

The V gene is TRBV5-1, the J gene TRBJ1-1; D gene unclear. This CDR3 region has 16 residues. Trimming cost V 0 bases and J 6 bases, with 18 bases left between them. Germline CDR1 reads SGHRS; CDR2 reads YFSETQ. CDR3 sequence reads: CASSLGTSAPKAEAFF. Here the CDR3 DNA reads TGCGCCAGCAGCTTGGGAACCAGCGCCCCGAAGGCTGAAGCTTTCTTT.

The V gene is TRBV5-1, the J gene TRBJ2-7; D perhaps matches TRBD1 (6 bases). The CDR3 runs 15 residues. V was shortened by 0 bases and J by 3 bases, with 13 bases between the two germline ends. Germline V gene data show CDR1 as SGHRS and CDR2 as YFSETQ. This CDR3 reads CASSLDLGAGYEQYF. The CDR3 DNA reads as TGCGCCAGCAGCTTGGATCTGGGGGCAGGCTACGAGCAGTACTTC.

For the CDR3, the DNA is TGCGCCAGCAGCTTGGGGGGGGTGAACTCCTACAATGAGCAGTTCTTC. Amino acid sequence: CASSLGGVNSYNEQFF. This chain uses TRBV5-1 with TRBJ2-1, with TRBD2 as a possible D gene (6 bases). Germline-derived CDR1 and CDR2 are SGHRS and YFSETQ. Trimming cost V 0 bases and J 0 bases, with 10 bases left between them. The CDR3 totals 16 residues.

V gene TRBV6-5 combines with J gene TRBJ1-2; perhaps TRBD1 as D (5 bases). Germline V gives CDR1 MNHEY, CDR2 SVGAGI. V shed 6 bases and J shed 6 bases, with 20 bases lying between them. The CDR3 runs 15 residues. CDR3 sequence: CASSGRDWQGHGYTF. CDR3 DNA: TGTGCCAGCAGCGGGCGGGATTGGCAGGGACATGGCTACACCTTC.

The V and J genes are TRBV6-4 and TRBJ2-1, with 9 positions matching TRBD1. V lost 8 bases and J lost 7; bases outside the gene matches: 6. Germline V gene lookup returns CDR1 MRHNA and CDR2 SNTAGT. The CDR3 is 13 amino acids. The CDR3 sequence is CASSGQGRNEQFF. CDR3 DNA: TGTGCCAGCTCGGGACAGGGAAGGAATGAGCAGTTCTTC.

CDR3 protein: CASSRTSISGPYEQYF. CDR3 nucleotides: TGTGCCAGCAGCCGAACAAGTATTAGCGGGCCGTACGAGCAGTACTTC. The chain couples TRBV14 to TRBJ2-7, with 7 bases matching TRBD2. Trimming at V came to 4 bases and at J to 4 bases, leaving 13 bases not matched to a gene. CDR1 and CDR2 (germline): SGHDN, FVKESK. The CDR3 spans 16 residues.

The rearrangement uses TRBV6-1 and TRBJ2-1; no firm D call. This CDR3 has 17 residues. Trimming stripped 2 bases from V and 8 bases from J, with 22 bases between. CDR1 MNHNS and CDR2 SASEGT come from the germline V gene. The CDR3 DNA sequence: TGTGCCAGCAGTGAATCCCTCTCCGACACGTGGGCCTATGAGCAGTTCTTC. This codes for CASSESLSDTWAYEQFF.